This TCR beta chain came from a study of beta chain features in type 1 diabetes. Study in general: On cell yields, gender and age, patients and healthy donors were similar.

All sorted populations exceeded 95% purity. The CDR3 is 13 amino acids. V lost 0 bases, J lost 8 bases, and 6 bases stayed unmatched. CDR1 is GTSNPN, CDR2 SVGIG, per germline (reference sequence). The table lists this clone with a few counts. Its target is unknown. Expressed TCRB transcripts were sequenced because the entire RNA isolate underwent reverse transcription. Clones were sequenced by immunoSEQ multiplex PCR, and TCRdb holds only the in-frame ones, with some missing. Among nearly 700,000 clones listed, around 15% were seen once. Whole-study results and caveats: For patients, the naive, central memory and Treg TCRB repertoires appeared more alike than for healthy donors. Type 1 diabetes patients showed a moderate but significant shortening of TCRB CDR3s in all four CD4+ subsets.

This chain joins TRBV30 and TRBJ1-2; 7 bases are shared with TRBD1. The source is a man aged 18 to 30 with type 1 diabetes. Sequencing was performed on naive CD4+ T cells from blood. The chain's CDR3 is CAWSVVRGHGYTF. In nucleotides, the CDR3 is TGTGCCTGGAGTGTTGTGAGGGGGCACGGCTACACCTTC.